This T cell receptor beta chain was sequenced in a study of blood T cell repertoires in COVID-19. This table comes from immunoSEQ multiplex PCR, and its TCRdb copy is limited to in-frame clones, with some not included. The sample holds 270,000 or so clones, 84% seen once. The CDR3 is made up of 16 amino acids. V gave up 1 base and J gave up 8 bases, with 20 bases separating them. Germline V gene sequence: CDR1 MNHNS, CDR2 SASEGT. The specimen sequenced was peripheral blood. This chain connects TRBV6-1 to TRBJ1-2, with D unresolved. This TCR derives from a human donor in a cohort sampled during active COVID-19. The CDR3 DNA sequence: TGTGCCAGCAGTGAAGTTGGAGGGTGGGCTTCTCCCGGCTACACCTTC. As protein: CASSEVGGWASPGYTF.